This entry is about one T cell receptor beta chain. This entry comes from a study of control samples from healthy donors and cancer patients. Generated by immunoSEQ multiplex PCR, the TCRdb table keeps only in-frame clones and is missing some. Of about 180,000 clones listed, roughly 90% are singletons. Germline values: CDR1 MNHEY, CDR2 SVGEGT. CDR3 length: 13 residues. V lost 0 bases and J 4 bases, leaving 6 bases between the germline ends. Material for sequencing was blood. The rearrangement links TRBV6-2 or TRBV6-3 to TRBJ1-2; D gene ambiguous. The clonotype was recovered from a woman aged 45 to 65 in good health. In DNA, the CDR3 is TGTGCCAGCAGTTACTCAGGCCGCTATGGCTACACCTTC. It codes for CASSYSGRYGYTF.